This T cell receptor (beta chain) appears in the sequencing data of a study of blood T cell repertoires in COVID-19. Study-wide background: From the United States, Italy and Spain came samples of acute and convalescent COVID-19. In each case, the material was cDNA or gDNA derived from T cells, B-cell-depleted T cells, or PBMCs.

The CDR3 spans 17 residues. Germline CDR1 reads LNHDA; CDR2 reads SQIVND (reference sequence). The J segment lost 4 bases and the V segment lost 4 bases, leaving 9 bases of the junction unmatched. Per the authors' pipeline: Reference gene primers were amplified, and this amplification served to estimate nucleated cell counts. The data were produced by immunoSEQ multiplex PCR, yet TCRdb's version contains in-frame clones alone and is incomplete. That table supplies the V and J calls and clone size; D and trimming were determined from the DNA. The sample yields about 300,000 clones, about 90% seen once.

This receptor was identified in a man in his late teens or twenties who had recovered from COVID-19. The chain joins TRBV19 to TRBJ2-6; 8 positions agree with TRBD1. Sequenced input: peripheral blood. As DNA, the CDR3 is TGTGCCAGTAGTACCCGACAGGGGATAAAAGGGGCCAACGTCCTGACTTTC. Translated, it gives CASSTRQGIKGANVLTF.